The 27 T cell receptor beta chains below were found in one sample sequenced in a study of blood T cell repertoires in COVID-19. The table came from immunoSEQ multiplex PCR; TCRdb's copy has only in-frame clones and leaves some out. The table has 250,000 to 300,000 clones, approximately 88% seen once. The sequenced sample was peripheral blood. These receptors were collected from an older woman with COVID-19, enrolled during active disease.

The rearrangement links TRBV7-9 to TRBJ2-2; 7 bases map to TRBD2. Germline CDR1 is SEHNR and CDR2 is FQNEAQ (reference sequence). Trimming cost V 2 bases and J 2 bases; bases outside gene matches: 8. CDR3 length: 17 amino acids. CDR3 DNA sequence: TGTGCCAGCAGCTTAATTTGGGACTACCATAACACCGGGGAGCTGTTTTTT. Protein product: CASSLIWDYHNTGELFF.

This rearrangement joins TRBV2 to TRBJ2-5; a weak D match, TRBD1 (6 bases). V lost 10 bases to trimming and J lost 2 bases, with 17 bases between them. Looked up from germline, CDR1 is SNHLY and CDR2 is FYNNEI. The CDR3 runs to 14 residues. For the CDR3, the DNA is TGTGCCATACAGGGTCCTACCGATCAAGAGACCCAGTACTTC. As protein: CAIQGPTDQETQYF.

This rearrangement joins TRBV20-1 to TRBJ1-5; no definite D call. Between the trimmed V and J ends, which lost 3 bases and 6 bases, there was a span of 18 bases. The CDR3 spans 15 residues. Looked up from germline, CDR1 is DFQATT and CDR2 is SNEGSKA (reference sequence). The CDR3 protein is CSASVLEFPTQPQHF. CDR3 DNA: TGCAGTGCTAGTGTTTTGGAGTTTCCTACTCAGCCCCAGCATTTT.

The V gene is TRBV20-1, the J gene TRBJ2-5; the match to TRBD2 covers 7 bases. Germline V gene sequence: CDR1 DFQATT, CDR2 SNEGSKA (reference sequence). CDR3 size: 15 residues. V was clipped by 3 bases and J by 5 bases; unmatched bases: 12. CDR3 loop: CSASLPGTISETQYF. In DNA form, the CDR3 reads TGCAGTGCTAGTCTACCTGGGACTATCTCGGAGACCCAGTACTTC.

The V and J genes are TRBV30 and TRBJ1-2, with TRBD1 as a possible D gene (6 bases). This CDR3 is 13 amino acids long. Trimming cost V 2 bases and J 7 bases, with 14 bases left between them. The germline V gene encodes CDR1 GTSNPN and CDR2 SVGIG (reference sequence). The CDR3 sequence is CAWSSGGAGGYTF. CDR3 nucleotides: TGTGCCTGGAGTTCGGGGGGCGCGGGTGGCTACACCTTC.

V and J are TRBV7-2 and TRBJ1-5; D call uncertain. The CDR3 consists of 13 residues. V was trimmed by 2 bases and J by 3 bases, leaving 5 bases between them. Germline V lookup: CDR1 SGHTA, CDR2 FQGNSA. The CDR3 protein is CASSLYTNQPQHF. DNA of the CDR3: TGTGCCAGCAGCTTATACACCAATCAGCCCCAGCATTTT.

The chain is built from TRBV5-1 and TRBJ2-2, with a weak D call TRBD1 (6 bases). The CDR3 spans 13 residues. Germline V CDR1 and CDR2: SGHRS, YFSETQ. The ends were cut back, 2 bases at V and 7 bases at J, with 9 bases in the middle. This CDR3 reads CASSLQGDGELFF. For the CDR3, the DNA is TGCGCCAGCAGCTTACAGGGTGACGGGGAGCTGTTTTTT. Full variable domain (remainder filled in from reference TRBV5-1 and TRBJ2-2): KAGVTQTPRYLIKTRGQQVTLSCSPISGHRSVSWYQQTPGQGLQFLFEYFSETQRNKGNFPGRFSGRQFSNSRSEMNVSTLELGDSALYLCASSLQGDGELFFGEGSRLTVL.

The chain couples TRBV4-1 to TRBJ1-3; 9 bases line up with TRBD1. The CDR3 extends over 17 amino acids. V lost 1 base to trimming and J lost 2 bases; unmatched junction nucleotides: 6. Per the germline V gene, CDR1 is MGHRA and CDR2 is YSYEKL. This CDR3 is CASSQAFTGGTGNTIYF. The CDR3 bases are TGCGCCAGCAGCCAAGCCTTTACAGGGGGCACTGGAAACACCATATATTTT.

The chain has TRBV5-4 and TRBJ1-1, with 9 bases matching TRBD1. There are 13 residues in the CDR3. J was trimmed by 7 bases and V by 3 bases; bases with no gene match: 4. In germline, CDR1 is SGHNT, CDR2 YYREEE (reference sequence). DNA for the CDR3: TGTGCCAGCAGCTCTGGACAGGGGCTTGAAGCTTTCTTT. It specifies CASSSGQGLEAFF. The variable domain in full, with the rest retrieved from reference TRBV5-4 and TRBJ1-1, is ETGVTQSPTHLIKTRGQQVTLRCSSQSGHNTVSWYQQALGQGPQFIFQYYREEENGRGNFPPRFSGLQFPNYSSELNVNALELDDSALYLCASSSGQGLEAFFGQGTRLTVV.

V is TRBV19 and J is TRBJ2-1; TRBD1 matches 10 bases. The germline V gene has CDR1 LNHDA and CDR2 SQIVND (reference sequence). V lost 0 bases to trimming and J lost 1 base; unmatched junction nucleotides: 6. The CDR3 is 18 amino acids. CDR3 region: CASSIDLDRGVSYNEQFF. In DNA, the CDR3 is TGTGCCAGTAGTATAGATTTGGACAGGGGGGTTTCCTACAATGAGCAGTTCTTC.

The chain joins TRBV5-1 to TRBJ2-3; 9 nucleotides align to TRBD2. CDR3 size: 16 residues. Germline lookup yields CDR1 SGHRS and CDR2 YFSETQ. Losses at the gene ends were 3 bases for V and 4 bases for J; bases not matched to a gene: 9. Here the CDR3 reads CASSSTAGGRADTQYF. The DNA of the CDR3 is TGCGCCAGCAGCTCCACAGCGGGAGGTAGGGCAGATACGCAGTATTTT.

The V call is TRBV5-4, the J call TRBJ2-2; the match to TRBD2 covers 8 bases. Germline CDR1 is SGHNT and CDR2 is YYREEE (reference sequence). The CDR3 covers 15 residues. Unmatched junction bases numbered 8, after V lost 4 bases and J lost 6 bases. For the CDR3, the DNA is TGTGCCAGCAGCAGAGGGACTAGGATGGCCGGGGAGCTGTTTTTT. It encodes CASSRGTRMAGELFF.

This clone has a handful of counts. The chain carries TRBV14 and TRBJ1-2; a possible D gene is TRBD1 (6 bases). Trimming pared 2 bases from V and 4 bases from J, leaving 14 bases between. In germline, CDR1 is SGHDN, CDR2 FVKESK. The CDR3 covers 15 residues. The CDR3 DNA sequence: TGTGCCAGCAGCCAAAAACTTACAGGGCTCTATGGCTACACCTTC. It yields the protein CASSQKLTGLYGYTF.

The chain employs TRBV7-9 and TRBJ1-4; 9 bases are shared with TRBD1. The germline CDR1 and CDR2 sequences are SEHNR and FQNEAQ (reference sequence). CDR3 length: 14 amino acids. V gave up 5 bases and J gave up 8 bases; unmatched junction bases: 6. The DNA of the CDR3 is TGTGCCAGCAGCCCACAGGGGGCTTTCGAAAAACTGTTTTTT. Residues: CASSPQGAFEKLFF.

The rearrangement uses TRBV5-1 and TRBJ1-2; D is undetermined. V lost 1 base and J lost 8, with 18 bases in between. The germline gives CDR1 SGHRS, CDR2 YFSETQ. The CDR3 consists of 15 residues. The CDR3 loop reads CASSLMQDKLAGYTF. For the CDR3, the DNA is TGCGCCAGCAGCTTGATGCAGGATAAATTGGCCGGCTACACCTTC. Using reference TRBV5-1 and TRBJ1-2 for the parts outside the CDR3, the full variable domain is KAGVTQTPRYLIKTRGQQVTLSCSPISGHRSVSWYQQTPGQGLQFLFEYFSETQRNKGNFPGRFSGRQFSNSRSEMNVSTLELGDSALYLCASSLMQDKLAGYTFGSGTRLTVV.

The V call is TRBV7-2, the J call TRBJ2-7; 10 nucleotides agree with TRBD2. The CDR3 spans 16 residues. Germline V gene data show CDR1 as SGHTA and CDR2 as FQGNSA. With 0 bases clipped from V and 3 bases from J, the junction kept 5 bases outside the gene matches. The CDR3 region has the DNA TGTGCCAGCAGCTTAGCGCTAGCGGGGGCAAGCTACGAGCAGTACTTC. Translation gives CASSLALAGASYEQYF.

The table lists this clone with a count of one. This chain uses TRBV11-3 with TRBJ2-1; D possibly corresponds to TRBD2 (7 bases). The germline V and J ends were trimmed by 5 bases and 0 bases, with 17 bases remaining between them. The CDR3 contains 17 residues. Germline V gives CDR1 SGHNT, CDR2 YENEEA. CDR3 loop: CASSPRGGGLSYNEQFF. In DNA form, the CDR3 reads TGTGCCAGCAGCCCTCGAGGGGGGGGCCTCTCCTACAATGAGCAGTTCTTC. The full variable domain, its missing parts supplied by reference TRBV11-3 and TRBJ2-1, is EAGVVQSPRYKIIEKKQPVAFWCNPISGHNTLYWYLQNLGQGPELLIRYENEEAVDDSQLPKDRFSAERLKGVDSTLKIQPAELGDSAVYLCASSPRGGGLSYNEQFFGPGTRLTVL.

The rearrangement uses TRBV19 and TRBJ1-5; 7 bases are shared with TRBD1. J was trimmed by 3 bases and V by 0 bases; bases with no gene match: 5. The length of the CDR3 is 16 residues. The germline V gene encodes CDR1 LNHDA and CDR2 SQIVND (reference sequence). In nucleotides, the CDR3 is TGTGCCAGTAGTATAGATACGGGACAGTTCAATCAGCCCCAGCATTTT. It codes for CASSIDTGQFNQPQHF. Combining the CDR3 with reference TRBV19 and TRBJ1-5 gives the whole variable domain DGGITQSPKYLFRKEGQNVTLSCEQNLNHDAMYWYRQDPGQGLRLIYYSQIVNDFQKGDIAEGYSVSREKKESFPLTVTSAQKNPTAFYLCASSIDTGQFNQPQHFGDGTRLSIL.

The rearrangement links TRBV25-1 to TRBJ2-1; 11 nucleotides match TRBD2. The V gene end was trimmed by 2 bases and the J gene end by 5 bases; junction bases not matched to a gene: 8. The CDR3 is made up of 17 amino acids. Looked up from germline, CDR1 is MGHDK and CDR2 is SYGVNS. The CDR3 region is CASSEPGLAGENNEQFF. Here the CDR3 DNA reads TGTGCCAGCAGTGAACCCGGACTAGCGGGCGAAAACAATGAGCAGTTCTTC.

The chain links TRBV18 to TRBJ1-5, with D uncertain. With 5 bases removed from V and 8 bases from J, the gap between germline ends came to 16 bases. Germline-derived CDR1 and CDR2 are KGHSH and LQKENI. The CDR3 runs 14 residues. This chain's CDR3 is CASSRAAEEEPQHF. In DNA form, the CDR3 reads TGTGCCAGCTCAAGGGCCGCGGAGGAGGAGCCCCAGCATTTT.

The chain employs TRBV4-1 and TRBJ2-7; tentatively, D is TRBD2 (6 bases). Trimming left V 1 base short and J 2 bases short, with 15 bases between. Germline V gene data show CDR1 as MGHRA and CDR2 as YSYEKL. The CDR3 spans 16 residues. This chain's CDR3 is CASSQASGGLTYEQYF. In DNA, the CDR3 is TGCGCCAGCAGCCAAGCGTCAGGAGGGTTAACCTACGAGCAGTACTTC.

The CDR3 DNA reads TGTGCCTGGACTAGCGGGAGGTTGTACAATGAGCAGTTCTTC. This gives the protein CAWTSGRLYNEQFF. This sequence joins TRBV30 and TRBJ2-1, with 11 bases matching TRBD2. The CDR3 is made up of 14 amino acids. Germline CDR1 and CDR2: GTSNPN and SVGIG (reference sequence). V shed 4 bases, J shed 4 bases, and the junction held 3 bases outside the gene matches.

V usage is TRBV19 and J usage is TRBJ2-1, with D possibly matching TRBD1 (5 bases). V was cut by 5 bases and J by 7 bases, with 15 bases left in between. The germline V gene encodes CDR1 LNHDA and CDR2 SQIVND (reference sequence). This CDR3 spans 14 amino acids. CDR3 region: CASSWGVEKNEQFF. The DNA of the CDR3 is TGTGCCAGTAGTTGGGGCGTTGAGAAAAATGAGCAGTTCTTC.

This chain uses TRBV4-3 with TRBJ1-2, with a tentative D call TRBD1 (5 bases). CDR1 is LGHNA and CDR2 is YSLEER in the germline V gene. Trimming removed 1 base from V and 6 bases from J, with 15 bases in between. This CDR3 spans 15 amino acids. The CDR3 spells CASSQVAGRLDGYTF. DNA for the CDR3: TGCGCCAGCAGCCAAGTAGCGGGGCGTCTCGATGGCTACACCTTC.

CDR3 sequence reads: CASSPPGQGTDTQYF. The CDR3 region has the DNA TGTGCCAGCTCACCACCGGGACAGGGCACAGATACGCAGTATTTT. The chain uses TRBV18 and TRBJ2-3, with 8 bases aligning to TRBD1. The CDR3 loop spans 15 amino acids. Germline V lookup: CDR1 KGHSH, CDR2 LQKENI. The ends lost 0 bases at V and 1 base at J; junction bases unmatched: 0.

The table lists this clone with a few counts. CDR3 region: CASSPNGLAGPHEQYF. In DNA form, the CDR3 reads TGTGCCAGCTCACCTAACGGACTAGCGGGACCCCACGAGCAGTACTTC. The V and J genes are TRBV18 and TRBJ2-7; 12 nucleotides line up with TRBD2. This CDR3 has 16 amino acids. From germline, CDR1 is KGHSH and CDR2 LQKENI. The V and J ends lost 3 bases and 5 bases, in that order; junction bases with no gene match: 8.

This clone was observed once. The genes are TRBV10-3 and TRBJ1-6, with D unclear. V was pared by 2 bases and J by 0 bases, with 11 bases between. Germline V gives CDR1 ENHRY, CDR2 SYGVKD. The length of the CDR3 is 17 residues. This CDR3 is CAISEVGGSSYNSPLHF. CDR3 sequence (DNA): TGTGCCATCAGTGAGGTCGGCGGAAGCTCCTATAATTCACCCCTCCACTTT.